One sample yielded the 11 T cell receptor beta chains listed below, sequenced in a study of cytomegalovirus exposure and HLA in healthy donors. Primers for the PCR totalled 60 Vbeta and 13 Jbeta. The data were produced by immunoSEQ multiplex PCR, yet TCRdb's version contains in-frame clones alone and is incomplete. The sample holds 100,000 to 150,000 clones, over 65% seen once. Sample: PBMCs. The receptors were sampled from a woman aged 35 to 49 in good health and CMV-seronegative.

This clone has just a few counts. The chain carries TRBV11-2 and TRBJ2-5, with TRBD2 as a possible D gene (6 bases). TRBJ2-7 matches the DNA end more closely, so the J call is doubtful. CDR3 size: 13 residues. CDR1 SGHAT and CDR2 FQNNGV come from the germline V gene. For the CDR3, the DNA is TGTGCCAGCAGTTTCACCGGGGGAGACGAGCAGTACTTC. Its protein product is CASSFTGGDEQYF.

The chain joins TRBV4-1 to TRBJ2-7; TRBD2 aligns across 10 bases. Germline CDR1 reads MGHRA; CDR2 reads YSYEKL. The V gene end was trimmed by 4 bases and the J gene end by 5 bases; junction bases not matched to a gene: 14. The CDR3 totals 17 residues. CDR3 region: CASSREREGPLFDEQYF. The DNA of the CDR3 is TGCGCCAGCAGCCGCGAGCGGGAGGGCCCACTTTTCGACGAGCAGTACTTC.

The rearrangement uses TRBV28 and TRBJ1-2, with D perhaps matching TRBD1 (5 bases). The V gene's germline CDR1 is MDHEN and CDR2 SYDVKM. Trimming removed 8 bases from V and 0 bases from J, with 7 bases in between. The CDR3 extends over 12 amino acids. In DNA form, the CDR3 reads TGTGCCAGCGGGGACTCTAACTATGGCTACACCTTC. Protein product: CASGDSNYGYTF.

V usage is TRBV6-4 and J usage is TRBJ2-3; the D is unclear. This CDR3 region has 13 residues. V was shortened by 4 bases and J by 4 bases, with 9 bases between the two germline ends. Germline assignment: CDR1 MRHNA and CDR2 SNTAGT. CDR3 sequence (DNA): TGTGCCAGCAGTGTAAGTGAGGCAGATACGCAGTATTTT. Protein product: CASSVSEADTQYF.

The chain is built from TRBV6-5 and TRBJ1-2; the D gene is possibly TRBD1 (5 bases). The germline gives CDR1 MNHEY, CDR2 SVGAGI. The ends were cut back, 2 bases at V and 5 bases at J, with 18 bases in the middle. This CDR3 comprises 16 residues. The CDR3 loop reads CASSYGGTGGNYGYTF. As DNA, the CDR3 is TGTGCCAGCAGTTACGGCGGGACCGGTGGGAATTATGGCTACACCTTC.

The chain recombines TRBV7-9 with TRBJ2-3, with unresolved D. V gave up 3 bases and J gave up 2 bases, with 9 bases separating them. Germline CDR1 reads SEHNR; CDR2 reads FQNEAQ (reference sequence). The CDR3 runs 14 residues. CDR3 sequence (DNA): TGTGCCAGCAGCTTGTGGGCCCTCACAGATACGCAGTATTTT. This translates into CASSLWALTDTQYF.

CDR3 residues: CASRSRDRGAEKLFF. The CDR3 nucleotides read TGTGCCAGCAGATCCCGGGACAGGGGAGCGGAAAAACTGTTTTTT. V is TRBV2 and J is TRBJ1-4; 10 nucleotides match TRBD1. The CDR3 runs 15 residues. Germline V gene data show CDR1 as SNHLY and CDR2 as FYNNEI. The V and J ends lost 6 bases and 8 bases, in that order; junction bases with no gene match: 9.

The J gene is TRBJ1-3, the V gene TRBV19; 7 bases agree with TRBD1. Germline CDR1 LNHDA, CDR2 SQIVND (reference sequence). This CDR3 region has 15 residues. Unmatched junction bases numbered 5, after V lost 4 bases and J lost 2 bases. This CDR3 reads CASSTDRDTGNTIYF. The CDR3 DNA reads TGTGCCAGTAGTACCGACAGGGACACTGGAAACACCATATATTTT.

The rearrangement uses TRBV5-1 and TRBJ2-3; 10 bases fit TRBD1. The CDR3 covers 14 residues. Germline V gene data show CDR1 as SGHRS and CDR2 as YFSETQ. V lost 4 bases, J lost 4 bases, and 3 bases stayed unmatched. This chain's CDR3 is CASSPGQGSDTQYF. DNA of the CDR3: TGCGCCAGCAGCCCGGGACAGGGGTCAGATACGCAGTATTTT. Full variable domain (rest looked up from reference TRBV5-1 and TRBJ2-3): KAGVTQTPRYLIKTRGQQVTLSCSPISGHRSVSWYQQTPGQGLQFLFEYFSETQRNKGNFPGRFSGRQFSNSRSEMNVSTLELGDSALYLCASSPGQGSDTQYFGPGTRLTVL.

The genes are TRBV7-9 and TRBJ2-7; weak D call: TRBD2 (6 bases). Looked up from germline, CDR1 is SEHNR and CDR2 is FQNEAQ (reference sequence). V was pared by 5 bases and J by 6 bases, with 20 bases between. The CDR3 runs 15 residues. The CDR3 bases are TGTGCCAGCAGCCAAGACAGAGCCCGGGGGAGCGAGCAGTACTTC. This translates into CASSQDRARGSEQYF.

V and J are TRBV10-2 and TRBJ1-5; D unresolved. This CDR3 is built from 14 residues. The germline V and J ends were trimmed by 1 base and 0 bases, with 4 bases remaining between them. Per the germline V gene, CDR1 is WSHSY and CDR2 is SAAADI. For the CDR3, the DNA is TGCGCCAGCAGTGAGTACTATAGCAATCAGCCCCAGCATTTT. Translated, it gives CASSEYYSNQPQHF.